These 11 T cell receptor beta chains were all obtained from the same sample, sequenced in a study of cytomegalovirus exposure and HLA in healthy donors. The PCR used 60 Vbeta and 13 Jbeta primers. Assay used: immunoSEQ multiplex PCR; TCRdb lists only in-frame clones, some missing. The table lists around 130,000 clones, about 78% of them singletons. Material: PBMCs. The receptor source for this set is a human donor in good health.

CDR3 protein: CASSFTGEGYTF. The CDR3 nucleotides are TGTGCCAGCAGTTTCACAGGGGAGGGCTACACCTTC. The chain carries TRBV28 and TRBJ1-2; 7 bases match TRBD1. V dropped 3 bases and J dropped 8; count of bases not matched to a gene: 3. Germline V lookup: CDR1 MDHEN, CDR2 SYDVKM. This CDR3 has 12 amino acids.

This clone was seen only a few times. This chain links TRBV10-3 with TRBJ2-7; D is perhaps TRBD2 (5 bases). The CDR3 runs to 15 residues. Deletions cut 4 bases from V and 5 bases from J, with 18 bases between. CDR1 ENHRY and CDR2 SYGVKD come from the germline V gene. CDR3 in amino acids: CAISAGRRATNEQYF. The CDR3 region has the DNA TGTGCCATCAGTGCTGGGAGACGGGCCACGAACGAGCAGTACTTC.

The table lists this clone with a few counts. The chain is built from TRBV6-5 and TRBJ2-1; a possible D gene is TRBD2 (6 bases). CDR3 length: 14 residues. Trimming stripped 4 bases from V and 4 bases from J, with 11 bases between. CDR1 and CDR2 (germline): MNHEY, SVGAGI. The CDR3 sequence is CASSLADLYNEQFF. DNA for the CDR3: TGTGCCAGCAGTTTAGCGGACCTATACAATGAGCAGTTCTTC.

This chain connects TRBV6-6 to TRBJ1-5; 9 nucleotides line up with TRBD1. The CDR3 runs to 14 residues. Germline V CDR1 and CDR2: MNHNY, SVGAGI (reference sequence). Trimming took 5 bases from V and 9 from J; bases not matched to a gene: 8. CDR3 region: CASSPGQGKRPQHF. The CDR3 DNA reads TGTGCCAGCAGTCCCGGACAGGGGAAGCGGCCCCAGCATTTT.

The rearrangement joins TRBV7-2 to TRBJ2-3, with D uncertain. The CDR3 extends over 15 amino acids. Germline CDR1 and CDR2: SGHTA and FQGNSA. The V gene lost 1 base and the J gene lost 1 base, with 9 bases spanning the gap. The CDR3 spells CASSLVGLGTDTQYF. The CDR3 bases are TGTGCCAGCAGCTTAGTGGGCCTGGGCACAGATACGCAGTATTTT.

The genes are TRBV27 and TRBJ2-1, with 9 bases fitting TRBD2. This CDR3 has 14 residues. J gave up 5 bases and V 6 bases, and 5 bases lay outside the gene matches. The germline CDR1 and CDR2 sequences are MNHEY and SMNVEV (reference sequence). CDR3: CASSGAGGNNEQFF. For the CDR3, the DNA is TGTGCCAGCAGCGGAGCGGGGGGCAACAATGAGCAGTTCTTC.

This clone has only one observation. The chain uses TRBV5-1 and TRBJ1-1, with D tentatively TRBD1 (5 bases). Trimming shortened V by 3 bases and J by 1 base, and 13 bases separated the two germline ends. The germline gives CDR1 SGHRS, CDR2 YFSETQ. This CDR3 contains 15 residues. The CDR3 DNA follows: TGCGCCAGCAGCTGGGGACTACCGGGGAACACTGAAGCTTTCTTT. Residues: CASSWGLPGNTEAFF.

The chain couples TRBV19 to TRBJ2-1; D unclear. V was trimmed by 7 bases and J by 8 bases, leaving 18 bases between them. Germline CDR1 and CDR2: LNHDA and SQIVND (reference sequence). This CDR3 spans 14 amino acids. CDR3 region: CASNTAPLGHEQFF. Written as DNA, the CDR3 is TGTGCCAGTAATACGGCCCCCCTTGGGCATGAGCAGTTCTTC. Full variable domain (missing parts from reference TRBV19 and TRBJ2-1): DGGITQSPKYLFRKEGQNVTLSCEQNLNHDAMYWYRQDPGQGLRLIYYSQIVNDFQKGDIAEGYSVSREKKESFPLTVTSAQKNPTAFYLCASNTAPLGHEQFFGPGTRLTVL.

V and J are TRBV27 and TRBJ1-1; D ambiguous. V gave up 8 bases and J gave up 10 bases, with 14 bases separating them. The germline gives CDR1 MNHEY, CDR2 SMNVEV (reference sequence). The CDR3 runs 11 residues. In DNA form, the CDR3 reads TGTGCCAGCGGACTTCTTGGAGGAGCTTTCTTT. Translating gives CASGLLGGAFF.

The chain is built from TRBV7-8 and TRBJ1-2; D is undetermined. Trimming cost V 3 bases and J 2 bases, with 4 bases left between them. The CDR3 sequence is 12 residues long. Germline lookup yields CDR1 SGHVS and CDR2 FQNEAQ. CDR3 bases: TGTGCCAGCAGCTTGACAAACTATGGCTACACCTTC. This codes for CASSLTNYGYTF.

The chain has TRBV6-1 and TRBJ2-2; perhaps TRBD1 as D (5 bases). This CDR3 contains 16 residues. V was clipped by 2 bases and J by 5 bases, with 15 bases between them. The germline gives CDR1 MNHNS, CDR2 SASEGT. The CDR3 is CASSERTIPATGELFF. The DNA for the CDR3 is TGTGCCAGCAGTGAAAGGACAATACCGGCGACCGGGGAGCTGTTTTTT.